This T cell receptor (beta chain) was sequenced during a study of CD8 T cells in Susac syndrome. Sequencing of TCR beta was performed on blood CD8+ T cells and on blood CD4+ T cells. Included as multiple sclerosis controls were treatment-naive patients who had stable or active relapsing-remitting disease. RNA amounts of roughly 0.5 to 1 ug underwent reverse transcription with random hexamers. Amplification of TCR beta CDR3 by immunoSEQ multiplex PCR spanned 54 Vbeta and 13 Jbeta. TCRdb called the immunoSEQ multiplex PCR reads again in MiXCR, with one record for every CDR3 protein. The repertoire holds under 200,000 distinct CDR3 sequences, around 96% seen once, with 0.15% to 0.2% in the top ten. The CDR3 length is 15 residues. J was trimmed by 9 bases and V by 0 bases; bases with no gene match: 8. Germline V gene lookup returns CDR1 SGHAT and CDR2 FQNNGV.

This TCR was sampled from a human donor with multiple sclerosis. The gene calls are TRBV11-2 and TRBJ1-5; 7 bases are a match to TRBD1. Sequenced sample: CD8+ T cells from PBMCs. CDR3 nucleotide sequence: TGTGCCAGCAGCTTAGACACGACAGGGTGGTGGCCCCAGCATTTT. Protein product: CASSLDTTGWWPQHF.